This T cell receptor (beta chain) is drawn from a study of CD8 T cells in ankylosing spondylitis (dated by TCRdb to about 2017). For context, the study as a whole: The study profiled T cell receptor beta repertoires in healthy donors and ankylosing spondylitis patients to find disease-linked TCR variants. Peripheral blood was sampled, and synovial fluid was also collected from ankylosing spondylitis patients. In total, the full study cohort was made up of about 110 healthy donors and approximately 24 ankylosing spondylitis patients. Study-wide findings and limitations: Blood from ankylosing spondylitis patients appeared to be characterized by a TCR beta motif made up of 8 or 9 highly homologous amino acid variants. The disease-linked clones were reported as significantly enriched in matched synovial fluid samples from ankylosing spondylitis patients. Some of the motif variants had been reported before in the synovial fluid and blood of reactive arthritis patients, a finding that suggests common disease-initiation mechanisms. A CD8+ phenotype was shown by the disease-linked clones, which were found at relatively low frequencies in peripheral blood.

At least ten counts were recorded for this clonotype. Its cognate antigen has yet to be identified. No clone much larger than this one lies a single base away; base qualities are absent. Sequencing relied on an Illumina HiSeq 2500. Quantitative 5'-RACE with molecular barcodes was used to prepare TCR beta libraries. From the authors' description of their analysis: A new computational method, built on a probabilistic model of VDJ rearrangement, was used to identify disease-linked TCR variants. The raw public data were reprocessed by TCRdb itself: fastp quality trimming at Q25, MiXCR clonotype calling, in-frame beta chains only. A single entry per CDR3 protein holds the most common genes and DNA from its merged rows. Clone size and V and J calls follow TCRdb, not the original study. The sample table contains under 150,000 distinct CDR3 sequences; only one count was recorded for over 7% of them. Roughly 3.4% of the sample is taken by the ten largest.

Between the V and J ends, shortened by 0 bases and 7 bases respectively, the junction contains 13 bases. Reading the germline V gene gives CDR1 SGHTA and CDR2 FQGNSA. The cysteine opens and the phenylalanine closes a CDR3 of 15 amino acids. This entry keeps only the CDR3 DNA: 45 bases, framed from base 1. This sequence uses TRBV7-2 and TRBJ2-1; the D gene is possibly TRBD2, with 6 bases matching. The source of this sequence is a male donor with ankylosing spondylitis or in good health (not recorded which). Source material: blood, either unsorted or a sorted T cell fraction (not recorded which). The nucleotide sequence is given as TGTGCCAGCAGCTTAGCGGGAGCGCGGGGAAATGAGCAGTTCTTC. Its protein product is CASSLAGARGNEQFF.